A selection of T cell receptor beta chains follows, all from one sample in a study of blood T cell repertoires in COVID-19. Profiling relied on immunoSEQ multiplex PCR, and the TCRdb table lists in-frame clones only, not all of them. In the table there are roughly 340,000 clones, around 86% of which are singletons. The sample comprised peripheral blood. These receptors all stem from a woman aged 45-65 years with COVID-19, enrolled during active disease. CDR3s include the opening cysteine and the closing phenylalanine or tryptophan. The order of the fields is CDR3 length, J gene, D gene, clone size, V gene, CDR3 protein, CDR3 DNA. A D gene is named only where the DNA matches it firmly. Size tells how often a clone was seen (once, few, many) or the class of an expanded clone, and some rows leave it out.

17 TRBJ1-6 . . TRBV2 CASSARDPQGWNSPLHF TGTGCCAGCTCCGCGAGGGATCCCCAAGGCTGGAATTCACCCCTCCACTTT
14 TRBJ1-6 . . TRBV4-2 CASSQRGYNSPLHF TGTGCCAGCAGCCAAAGGGGTTATAATTCACCCCTCCACTTT
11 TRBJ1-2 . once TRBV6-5 CASSKAGGYTF TGTGCCAGCAGCAAAGCAGGTGGCTACACCTTC
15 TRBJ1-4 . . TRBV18 CASSPGGGVGEKLFF TGTGCCAGCTCACCGGGTGGAGGGGTTGGTGAAAAACTGTTTTTT
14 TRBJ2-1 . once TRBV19 CASSSASSYNEQFF TGTGCCAGCTCTAGCGCCTCCTCCTACAATGAGCAGTTCTTC
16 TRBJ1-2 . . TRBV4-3 CASSQVTGRGYYGYTF TGCGCCAGCAGCCAAGTCACAGGGAGAGGGTACTATGGCTACACCTTC
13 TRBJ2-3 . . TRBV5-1 CASRRGGADTQYF TGCGCCAGCAGACGTGGCGGGGCAGATACGCAGTATTTT
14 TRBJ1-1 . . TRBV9 CASTTGPQNTEAFF TGTGCCAGCACCACGGGTCCGCAGAACACTGAAGCTTTCTTT
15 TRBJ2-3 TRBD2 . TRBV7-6 CASSSSGRAEDTQYF TGTGCCAGCAGCTCTAGCGGGAGGGCGGAAGATACGCAGTATTTT
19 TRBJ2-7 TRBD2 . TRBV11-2 CASSFRRGEGRDFSYEQYF TGTGCCAGCAGCTTCCGTCGAGGGGAGGGGCGGGACTTCTCCTACGAGCAGTACTTC
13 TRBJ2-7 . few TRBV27 CASSLWSSYEQYF TGTGCCAGCAGTTTGTGGAGTTCCTACGAGCAGTACTTC
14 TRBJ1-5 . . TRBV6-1 CASSERGMGQPQHF TGTGCCAGCAGTGAACGGGGTATGGGTCAGCCCCAGCATTTT
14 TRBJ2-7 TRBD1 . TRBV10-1 CASSPGTGGYEQYF TGCGCCAGCAGCCCCGGGACAGGGGGCTACGAGCAGTACTTC
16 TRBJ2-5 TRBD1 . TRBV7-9 CASSLPGQGPQETQYF TGTGCCAGCAGCTTACCCGGACAGGGGCCCCAAGAGACCCAGTACTTC
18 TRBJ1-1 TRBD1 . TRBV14 CASSQDPRGPGFRTEAFF TGTGCCAGCAGCCAAGATCCAAGGGGGCCTGGGTTTCGCACTGAAGCTTTCTTT
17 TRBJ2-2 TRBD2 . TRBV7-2 CASSKHNSGRAAGELFF TGTGCCAGCAGCAAACACAATAGCGGGAGAGCGGCCGGGGAGCTGTTTTTT
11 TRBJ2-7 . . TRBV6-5 CASSSIYEQYF TGTGCCAGCAGTTCCATCTACGAGCAGTACTTC
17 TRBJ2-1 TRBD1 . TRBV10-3 CAISEPEDRGTYNEQFF TGTGCCATCAGTGAGCCGGAGGACAGGGGCACCTACAATGAGCAGTTCTTC
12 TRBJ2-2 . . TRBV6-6 CASIRDTGELFF TGTGCCAGCATCAGGGACACCGGGGAGCTGTTTTTT
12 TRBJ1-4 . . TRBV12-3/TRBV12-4 CASSPRDVRLFF TGTGCCAGCAGTCCGCGGGACGTAAGGCTGTTTTTT
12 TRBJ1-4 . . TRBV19 CASSKTFEKLFF TGTGCCAGTAGTAAAACTTTTGAAAAACTGTTTTTT
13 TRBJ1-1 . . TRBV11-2 CASSLESGTEAFF TGTGCCAGCAGCTTAGAGTCGGGAACTGAAGCTTTCTTT
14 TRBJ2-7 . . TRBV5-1 CASSLGASTYEQYF TGCGCCAGCAGCTTGGGGGCCAGTACCTACGAGCAGTACTTC
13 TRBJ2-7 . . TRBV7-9 CASSWGDSYEQYF TGTGCCAGCAGCTGGGGGGACTCCTACGAGCAGTACTTC
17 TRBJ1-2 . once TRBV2 CATPTPISGRINYGYTF TGTGCCACCCCGACACCGATTTCAGGGCGCATTAACTATGGCTACACCTTC
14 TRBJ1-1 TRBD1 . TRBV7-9 CASSYGDRATEAFF TGTGCCAGCAGCTATGGGGACAGGGCCACTGAAGCTTTCTTT
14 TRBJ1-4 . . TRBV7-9 CASSFRGDSEKLFF TGTGCCAGCAGCTTTCGAGGAGACAGCGAAAAACTGTTTTTT
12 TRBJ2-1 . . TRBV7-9 CASSLIASQQFF TGTGCCAGCAGCTTAATCGCTAGCCAGCAGTTCTTC
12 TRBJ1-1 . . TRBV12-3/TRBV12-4 CASSLRNTEAFF TGTGCCAGCAGTTTGAGGAACACTGAAGCTTTCTTT
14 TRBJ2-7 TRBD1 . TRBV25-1 CASARGQGASEQYF TGTGCCAGCGCGCGGGGACAGGGGGCGAGCGAGCAGTACTTC
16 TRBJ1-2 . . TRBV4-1 CASSHPLGGTNYGYTF TGCGCCAGCAGCCACCCCTTAGGGGGAACTAACTATGGCTACACCTTC
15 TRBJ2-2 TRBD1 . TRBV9 CASTARQGDTGELFF TGTGCCAGCACTGCGCGACAGGGGGATACCGGGGAGCTGTTTTTT
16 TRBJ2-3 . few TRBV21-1 CASSTRQGWSTDTQYF TGTGCCAGCAGCACCCGACAGGGCTGGAGCACAGATACGCAGTATTTT
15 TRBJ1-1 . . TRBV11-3 CASSLDTEMNTEAFF TGTGCCAGCAGCTTAGATACAGAAATGAACACTGAAGCTTTCTTT
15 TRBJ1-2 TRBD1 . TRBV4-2 CASSLLGTALPGYTF TGTGCCAGCTCCCTGTTGGGGACAGCTTTGCCCGGCTACACCTTC
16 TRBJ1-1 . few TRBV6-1 CASSEAFGGADTEAFF TGTGCCAGCAGTGAAGCATTCGGGGGGGCGGACACTGAAGCTTTCTTT
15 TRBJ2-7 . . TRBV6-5 CASSYRSQGSYEQYF TGTGCCAGCAGTTACCGGAGCCAGGGCAGCTACGAGCAGTACTTC
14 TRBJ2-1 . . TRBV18 CASRTGREYNEQFF TGTGCCAGTCGGACGGGGCGGGAATACAATGAGCAGTTCTTC
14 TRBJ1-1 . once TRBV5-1 CASSSDTQNTEAFF TGCGCCAGCAGCTCGGACACCCAGAACACTGAAGCTTTCTTT
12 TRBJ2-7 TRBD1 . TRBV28 CASSSRGREQYF TGTGCCAGCAGCTCTAGGGGGCGCGAGCAGTACTTC
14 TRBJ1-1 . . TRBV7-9 CASSKGLSVTEAFF TGTGCCAGCAGCAAGGGACTGTCTGTCACTGAAGCTTTCTTT
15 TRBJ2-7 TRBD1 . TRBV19 CASSIPGQGVYEQYF TGTGCCAGTAGTATCCCTGGTCAGGGGGTCTACGAGCAGTACTTC
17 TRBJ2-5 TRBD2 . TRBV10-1 CASSEGLAVRTKETQYF TGCGCCAGCAGTGAAGGACTAGCGGTGCGTACGAAAGAGACCCAGTACTTC
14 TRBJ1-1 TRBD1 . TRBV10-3 CAITEDRVDTEAFF TGTGCCATCACCGAAGACAGGGTTGACACTGAAGCTTTCTTT
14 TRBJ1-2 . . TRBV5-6 CASTKTQGPYGYTF TGTGCCAGCACCAAAACGCAGGGTCCCTATGGCTACACCTTC
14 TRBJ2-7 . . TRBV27 CASSLGHPTYEQYF TGTGCCAGCAGTTTGGGGCACCCGACCTACGAGCAGTACTTC
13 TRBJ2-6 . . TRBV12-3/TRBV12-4 CASSVAGANVLTF TGTGCCAGTAGCGTGGCCGGGGCCAACGTCCTGACTTTC
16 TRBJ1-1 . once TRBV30 CAWSVSLGRAATEAFF TGTGCCTGGAGTGTAAGTCTCGGCAGGGCAGCCACTGAAGCTTTCTTT
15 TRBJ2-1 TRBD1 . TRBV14 CASSYRGVRNNEQFF TGTGCCAGCAGCTACAGGGGGGTAAGAAACAATGAGCAGTTCTTC
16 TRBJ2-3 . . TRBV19 CASSDSPGFSTDTQYF TGTGCCAGTAGTGATTCCCCAGGGTTCAGCACAGATACGCAGTATTTT
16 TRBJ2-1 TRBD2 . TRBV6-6 CASSYGGTRAYNEQFF TGTGCCAGCAGTTATGGGGGGACTAGGGCCTACAATGAGCAGTTCTTC
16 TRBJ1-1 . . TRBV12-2 CASRLAGTGVDTEAFF TGTGCAAGTCGCTTAGCGGGGACAGGGGTAGACACTGAAGCTTTCTTT
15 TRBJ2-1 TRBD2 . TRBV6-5 CASFWGLGINNEQFF TGTGCCAGCTTTTGGGGACTAGGCATCAACAATGAGCAGTTCTTC
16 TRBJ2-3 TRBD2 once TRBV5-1 CASSLGSGSGADTQYF TGCGCCAGCAGCTTGGGAAGCGGGAGTGGGGCAGATACGCAGTATTTT